A single sample is the source of the 3 T cell receptor beta chains below, sequenced in a study of molecular identifiers for immune sequencing clone quantification. In TCRdb, the PCR reads were re-called with MiXCR into one record per CDR3 protein. In the table there are almost 20,000 distinct CDR3 sequences, about a fifth of which are singletons. The source material was naive CD8+ T cells from blood, with Jurkat cell RNA spiked in. Described subset: FACS-sorted CD8+CD4-CCR7+CD45RA+ naive T cells. These receptor sequences come from a human donor in good health. Some libraries in this study had Jurkat cell RNA spiked in.

Within the sample, this clonotype is medium-sized. V is TRBV7-9 and J is TRBJ2-1, with D maybe TRBD1 (6 bases). V was pared by 4 bases and J by 0 bases, with 16 bases between. The CDR3 is 17 residues long. CDR1 is SEHNR and CDR2 is FQNEAQ in the germline V gene (reference sequence). CDR3 in amino acids: CASSSSTGLSSYNEQFF. The CDR3 DNA reads TGTGCCAGCAGCTCCTCGACAGGATTAAGCTCCTACAATGAGCAGTTCTTC.

This clonotype has only one observation. An end of the junction does not agree with germline; a read error may underlie this. This chain connects TRBV4-3 to TRBJ2-3, with 7 bases fitting TRBD1. Germline CDR1 LGHNA, CDR2 YSLEER. The CDR3 spans 15 residues. The CDR3 DNA follows: TGCGCCAGCAGCCAAGTCCTACAGGGGCCAGATACGCGGTATTTT. Protein product: CASSQVLQGPDTRYF.

The chain recombines TRBV6-5 with TRBJ1-1; D might be TRBD1 (5 bases). This CDR3 is built from 14 residues. Germline CDR1 reads MNHEY; CDR2 reads SVGAGI. V was trimmed by 2 bases and J by 6 bases, leaving 13 bases between them. The CDR3 sequence is CASSYGTANAEAFF. As DNA, the CDR3 is TGTGCCAGCAGTTACGGGACGGCAAACGCTGAAGCTTTCTTT.